The rows below give T cell receptor beta chains drawn from one sample of a study of blood T cell repertoires in COVID-19. The data were produced by immunoSEQ multiplex PCR, yet TCRdb's version contains in-frame clones alone and is incomplete. The data hold some 170,000 clones, with approximately 85% observed a single time. The sample taken for sequencing was PBMCs or T cells enriched from blood (not recorded which). These receptors all come from a man in his forties who had recovered from COVID-19. The CDR3 runs from the conserved cysteine through the conserved F or W. The order of the fields is clone size, D gene, J gene, V gene, CDR3 protein, CDR3 DNA. The D gene is left open where the match is weak. Rows give clone size only sometimes, using once, few, many, or a class for an expanded clone.

size: once
D: .
J: TRBJ1-1
V: TRBV4-1
CDR3: CASSQRSEAFF
DNA: TGCGCCAGCAGCCAACGTTCTGAAGCTTTCTTT

size: once
D: .
J: TRBJ1-5
V: TRBV19
CDR3: CASSIIQGLGGNQPQHF
DNA: TGTGCCAGTAGTATAATTCAGGGACTGGGTGGCAATCAGCCCCAGCATTTT

size: once
D: TRBD2
J: TRBJ2-1
V: TRBV4-1
CDR3: CASSPLSSSGRANEQFF
DNA: TGCGCCAGCAGCCCCCTGAGTTCAAGCGGGAGGGCCAATGAGCAGTTCTTC

size: .
D: .
J: TRBJ2-1
V: TRBV24-1
CDR3: CATSDPGRGGDEQFF
DNA: TGTGCCACCAGTGACCCCGGGCGGGGCGGGGATGAGCAGTTCTTC

size: .
D: .
J: TRBJ2-2
V: TRBV2
CDR3: CASSPGTPNTGELFF
DNA: TGTGCCAGCAGTCCCGGGACACCGAACACCGGGGAGCTGTTTTTT

size: .
D: .
J: TRBJ1-5
V: TRBV27
CDR3: CASSPIYPHREPQHF
DNA: TGTGCCAGCAGTCCGATATACCCCCACAGGGAGCCCCAGCATTTT

size: .
D: .
J: TRBJ2-1
V: TRBV6-5
CDR3: CASRLDRDFNNEQFF
DNA: TGTGCCAGCAGATTAGACCGGGACTTTAACAATGAGCAGTTCTTC

size: many
D: TRBD2
J: TRBJ2-7
V: TRBV5-1
CDR3: CASSYSGTYEQYF
DNA: TGCGCCAGCAGCTACAGCGGGACCTACGAGCAGTACTTC

size: .
D: .
J: TRBJ1-5
V: TRBV2
CDR3: CASSEFQISNQPQHF
DNA: TGTGCCAGCAGTGAATTCCAAATTAGCAATCAGCCCCAGCATTTT

size: .
D: TRBD1
J: TRBJ1-5
V: TRBV19
CDR3: CASSTIGPPRGTGTQPQHF
DNA: TGTGCCAGTAGTACTATAGGTCCCCCCCGGGGGACAGGGACCCAGCCCCAGCATTTT

size: .
D: .
J: TRBJ2-5
V: TRBV5-1
CDR3: CASSASNGPQETQYF
DNA: TGCGCCAGCAGCGCCAGCAATGGGCCGCAAGAGACCCAGTACTTC

size: .
D: .
J: TRBJ1-1
V: TRBV6-5
CDR3: CASSLARKNTEAFF
DNA: TGTGCCAGCAGTTTGGCCAGGAAAAACACTGAAGCTTTCTTT

size: .
D: .
J: TRBJ1-3
V: TRBV3-1/TRBV3-2
CDR3: CASSQAPGGGYSGNTIYF
DNA: TGTGCCAGCAGCCAAGCGCCAGGTGGAGGGTACTCTGGAAACACCATATATTTT

size: .
D: TRBD1
J: TRBJ1-1
V: TRBV10-3
CDR3: CAIRITRDRNTEAFF
DNA: TGTGCCATCAGAATTACCCGGGACAGAAACACTGAAGCTTTCTTT

size: .
D: TRBD1
J: TRBJ1-2
V: TRBV27
CDR3: CASRSRFWDRASSNYGYTF
DNA: TGTGCCAGCAGATCTAGATTTTGGGACAGGGCATCCTCTAACTATGGCTACACCTTC

size: .
D: .
J: TRBJ1-2
V: TRBV15
CDR3: CATSRPQYGYTF
DNA: TGTGCCACCAGCAGACCACAGTATGGCTACACCTTC

size: .
D: TRBD1
J: TRBJ2-6
V: TRBV9
CDR3: CASSVAGTGGAGANVLTF
DNA: TGTGCCAGCAGCGTAGCAGGGACAGGGGGGGCTGGGGCCAACGTCCTGACTTTC

size: .
D: .
J: TRBJ2-7
V: TRBV11-1
CDR3: CASSLVTASYEQYF
DNA: TGTGCCAGCAGCTTAGTCACAGCATCCTACGAGCAGTACTTC

size: .
D: .
J: TRBJ2-2
V: TRBV6-5
CDR3: CASSYSPKGTGELFF
DNA: TGTGCCAGCAGTTACTCCCCTAAGGGGACCGGGGAGCTGTTTTTT

size: .
D: TRBD1
J: TRBJ1-1
V: TRBV5-1
CDR3: CASSLWDRGWNTEAFF
DNA: TGCGCCAGCAGCTTGTGGGACAGGGGATGGAACACTGAAGCTTTCTTT

size: .
D: .
J: TRBJ2-2
V: TRBV29-1
CDR3: CSVYYFSNTGELFF
DNA: TGCAGCGTTTATTATTTTAGCAACACCGGGGAGCTGTTTTTT

size: .
D: .
J: TRBJ2-1
V: TRBV4-1
CDR3: CASSQDPGNEQFF
DNA: TGCGCCAGCAGCCAAGACCCGGGCAATGAGCAGTTCTTC

size: .
D: TRBD1
J: TRBJ2-2
V: TRBV24-1
CDR3: CATEQSGQGTGELFF
DNA: TGTGCCACCGAACAGTCGGGACAGGGGACCGGGGAGCTGTTTTTT

size: .
D: .
J: TRBJ1-1
V: TRBV28
CDR3: CASSSAGGGLTEAFF
DNA: TGTGCCAGCAGTTCCGCGGGGGGGGGTTTAACTGAAGCTTTCTTT

size: .
D: .
J: TRBJ1-2
V: TRBV24-1
CDR3: CATSDLGRVVHYGYTF
DNA: TGTGCCACCAGTGATTTGGGCAGGGTGGTACACTATGGCTACACCTTC

size: .
D: .
J: TRBJ1-5
V: TRBV18
CDR3: CASSPEQFNQPQHF
DNA: TGTGCCAGCTCACCAGAACAGTTCAATCAGCCCCAGCATTTT

size: .
D: .
J: TRBJ2-5
V: TRBV5-6
CDR3: CASSGGQGGETQYF
DNA: TGTGCCAGCAGCGGCGGGCAGGGGGGAGAGACCCAGTACTTC

size: .
D: TRBD1
J: TRBJ2-3
V: TRBV28
CDR3: CASSLMGQGSDTQYF
DNA: TGTGCCAGCAGTTTAATGGGACAGGGATCAGATACGCAGTATTTT

size: .
D: .
J: TRBJ1-2
V: TRBV7-9
CDR3: CASSPTGSGYTF
DNA: TGTGCCAGCAGCCCGACAGGTAGCGGCTACACCTTC

size: .
D: .
J: TRBJ2-3
V: TRBV30
CDR3: CAWSVPSGTSTDTQYF
DNA: TGTGCCTGGAGTGTACCGTCGGGAACTAGCACAGATACGCAGTATTTT

size: .
D: TRBD1
J: TRBJ1-5
V: TRBV10-2
CDR3: CASRADRGGQPQHF
DNA: TGCGCCAGCAGGGCCGACAGGGGGGGTCAGCCCCAGCATTTT

size: .
D: .
J: TRBJ1-1
V: TRBV5-4
CDR3: CASSFKNEAFF
DNA: TGTGCCAGCAGCTTCAAAAATGAAGCTTTCTTT

size: .
D: .
J: TRBJ2-5
V: TRBV5-1
CDR3: CASSLLSEETQYF
DNA: TGCGCCAGCAGCTTGTTGTCGGAAGAGACCCAGTACTTC

size: .
D: .
J: TRBJ2-3
V: TRBV9
CDR3: CASSVTQVIAGTDTQYF
DNA: TGTGCCAGCAGCGTCACTCAAGTAATAGCGGGCACAGATACGCAGTATTTT

size: once
D: TRBD1
J: TRBJ1-4
V: TRBV29-1
CDR3: CSVVGGITNEKLFF
DNA: TGCAGCGTTGTAGGGGGCATAACTAATGAAAAACTGTTTTTT

size: .
D: .
J: TRBJ2-1
V: TRBV11-3
CDR3: CASGRGANEQFF
DNA: TGTGCCAGCGGCCGCGGGGCCAATGAGCAGTTCTTC

size: .
D: .
J: TRBJ2-1
V: TRBV2
CDR3: CASSEARPGGLF
DNA: TGTGCCAGCAGTGAAGCGCGACCAGGGGGGCTCTTC

size: .
D: .
J: TRBJ2-7
V: TRBV24-1
CDR3: CATSDQGQLEQYF
DNA: TGTGCCACCAGTGATCAAGGACAGCTCGAGCAGTACTTC

size: .
D: .
J: TRBJ1-1
V: TRBV27
CDR3: CASSLLRGPEAFF
DNA: TGTGCCAGCAGTTTACTCAGGGGACCTGAAGCTTTCTTT

size: .
D: .
J: TRBJ1-6
V: TRBV7-8
CDR3: CASSRGGRSPLHF
DNA: TGTGCCAGCAGCCGGGGAGGGCGTTCACCCCTCCACTTT

size: .
D: .
J: TRBJ2-5
V: TRBV27
CDR3: CASGERVTGETQYF
DNA: TGTGCCAGCGGCGAGAGGGTCACGGGAGAGACCCAGTACTTC

size: once
D: TRBD1
J: TRBJ1-2
V: TRBV7-3
CDR3: CASSLIPRDSLSGGGYTF
DNA: TGTGCCAGCAGCTTAATCCCCAGGGACAGCCTTTCAGGGGGTGGCTACACCTTC

size: .
D: TRBD1
J: TRBJ1-4
V: TRBV29-1
CDR3: CSARTGEATNEKLFF
DNA: TGCAGCGCCAGGACAGGGGAAGCAACTAATGAAAAACTGTTTTTT

size: .
D: .
J: TRBJ1-1
V: TRBV5-1
CDR3: CASTPGGGVDTEAFF
DNA: TGCGCCAGCACCCCCGGGGGGGGCGTTGATACTGAAGCTTTCTTT

size: few
D: TRBD2
J: TRBJ2-3
V: TRBV6-5
CDR3: CATGPTSVRTDTQYF
DNA: TGTGCCACCGGACCGACTAGCGTACGCACAGATACGCAGTATTTT

size: .
D: .
J: TRBJ2-2
V: TRBV5-1
CDR3: CASSPLGDTGELFF
DNA: TGCGCCAGCAGCCCCCTCGGAGACACCGGGGAGCTGTTTTTT

size: .
D: TRBD1
J: TRBJ2-5
V: TRBV30
CDR3: CAALQGDWETQYF
DNA: TGTGCCGCCTTACAGGGGGATTGGGAGACCCAGTACTTC

size: .
D: TRBD2
J: TRBJ2-7
V: TRBV30
CDR3: CAWSRSGSGYEQYF
DNA: TGTGCCTGGAGTAGAAGCGGGAGTGGTTACGAGCAGTACTTC

size: once
D: TRBD1
J: TRBJ1-1
V: TRBV7-3
CDR3: CASSSGQGTEAFF
DNA: TGTGCCAGCAGCTCTGGACAGGGCACTGAAGCTTTCTTT

size: .
D: .
J: TRBJ2-7
V: TRBV21-1
CDR3: CASSTAGRNYEQYF
DNA: TGTGCCAGCAGCACCGCGGGTCGGAACTACGAGCAGTACTTC

size: .
D: TRBD2
J: TRBJ2-7
V: TRBV10-2
CDR3: CASTSGGYEQYF
DNA: TGCGCCAGCACAAGCGGGGGTTACGAGCAGTACTTC

size: .
D: TRBD2
J: TRBJ2-1
V: TRBV9
CDR3: CASSVGTSASYNEQFF
DNA: TGTGCCAGCAGCGTAGGGACTAGCGCGTCCTACAATGAGCAGTTCTTC

size: .
D: TRBD2
J: TRBJ2-4
V: TRBV9
CDR3: CASSLRSGTNIQYF
DNA: TGTGCCAGCAGCTTAAGGAGCGGGACAAACATTCAGTACTTC

size: .
D: .
J: TRBJ1-2
V: TRBV27
CDR3: CASSFHRAYGYTF
DNA: TGTGCCAGCAGTTTCCACCGAGCGTATGGCTACACCTTC

size: .
D: .
J: TRBJ1-5
V: TRBV19
CDR3: CASSSGLGRGQPQHF
DNA: TGTGCCAGTAGTTCTGGTTTGGGGAGAGGTCAGCCCCAGCATTTT

size: .
D: TRBD1
J: TRBJ1-4
V: TRBV25-1
CDR3: CASSEYDRVKLNEKLFF
DNA: TGTGCCAGCAGTGAATATGACAGGGTCAAGCTCAATGAAAAACTGTTTTTT